This TCR beta chain was retrieved from a study of T cell repertoires in cytomegalovirus infection. Study-level information: In public TCR beta signatures, there were indications of both CMV infection and matching HLA type.

Ten or more counts support this clonotype. Its antigen is as yet unknown. The V and J ends lost 4 bases and 7 bases respectively, with 20 bases between them. Germline loops: CDR1 ENHRY, CDR2 SYGVKD. The CDR3 is 16 residues long. TCRdb independently ran MiXCR on the reads; one entry per CDR3 protein. This table has approximately 110,000 distinct CDR3 sequences, about 40% appearing once. Study-level findings and limits: CMV-specific TCR beta clonotypes restricted by HLA-C dominated the ex vivo response. Accumulated public TCR beta family frequency recognized individuals carrying CMV together with the relevant HLA.

The chain is built from TRBV10-3 and TRBJ2-1; maybe TRBD1 (6 bases). The specimen was CD8+ T cells from cultured PBMCs, collected from culture after CMV antigen stimulation. This clonotype originated in a human donor in good health (CMV status not recorded). Some clones in this sample may be carry-over from other donors' samples. CDR3 residues: CAISAGHAAIENEQFF. CDR3 in DNA: TGTGCCATCAGTGCGGGACACGCCGCGATAGAGAATGAGCAGTTCTTC.